One sample yielded the 12 T cell receptor beta chains listed below, sequenced in a study of T-cell memory formation after mild COVID-19. TCRdb itself ran the 5' RACE reads through MiXCR, one entry per CDR3 protein. The table has more than 75,000 distinct CDR3 sequences, around 25% seen once. The material sequenced was PBMCs or a T cell subset sorted from them (not recorded which). The source is a man aged 18 to 29 who had mild COVID-19 (a few samples of this study predate the infection). Cell type and time point are not known.

The chain carries TRBV6-6 and TRBJ2-7; 8 bases align to TRBD1. The length of the CDR3 is 15 residues. The trim removed 4 bases at V and 2 bases at J, leaving 7 bases unmatched. Germline CDR1 MNHNY, CDR2 SVGAGI (reference sequence). CDR3 bases: TGTGCCAGCAGTTTACAACCGGGACAGGCCTACGAGCAGTACGTC. This encodes CASSLQPGQAYEQYV.

There are a few counts of this clonotype. CDR3 amino acids: CASSLYSGVGSPLHF. The CDR3 DNA reads as TGTGCCAGCAGCTTATATTCGGGGGTAGGTTCACCCCTCCACTTT. The chain couples TRBV7-3 to TRBJ1-6; D possibly corresponds to TRBD1 (5 bases). Per germline, CDR1 SGHTA and CDR2 FQGTGA. The CDR3 is 15 amino acids. Trimming removed 2 bases from V and 9 bases from J, with 14 bases in between.

The rearrangement links TRBV11-2 to TRBJ2-2, with D hard to call. The germline gives CDR1 SGHAT, CDR2 FQNNGV. The CDR3 contains 11 residues. The V gene lost 4 bases and the J gene lost 8 bases, with 5 bases spanning the gap. The CDR3 spells CASSSQGELFF. The CDR3 DNA is TGTGCCAGCAGCTCACAGGGGGAGCTGTTTTTT.

The gene calls are TRBV6-4 and TRBJ2-5, with D uncertain. The V gene's germline CDR1 is MRHNA and CDR2 SNTAGT. CDR3 length equals 13 residues. The V end was cut by 7 bases, the J end by 10 bases, with 19 bases between. The CDR3 sequence is CASKGRNRVDQYF. CDR3 nucleotides: TGTGCCAGCAAAGGACGGAACCGGGTGGACCAGTACTTC.

The gene calls are TRBV7-9 and TRBJ2-1; 9 positions agree with TRBD1. J gave up 8 bases and V 5 bases, and 7 bases lay outside the gene matches. The CDR3 extends over 14 amino acids. Germline CDR1 and CDR2: SEHNR and FQNEAQ (reference sequence). This CDR3 is CASSPRDRVYEQFF. CDR3 DNA: TGTGCCAGCAGCCCCCGGGACAGGGTCTATGAGCAGTTCTTC. The variable domain in full, with the rest retrieved from reference TRBV7-9 and TRBJ2-1, is DTGVSQNPRHKITKRGQNVTFRCDPISEHNRLYWYRQTLGQGPEFLTYFQNEAQLEKSRLLSDRFSAERPKGSFSTLEIQRTEQGDSAMYLCASSPRDRVYEQFFGPGTRLTVL.

There are a few counts of this clonotype. The genes are TRBV7-6 and TRBJ1-4; a possible D gene is TRBD1 (5 bases). This CDR3 contains 12 residues. CDR1 and CDR2 (germline): SGHVS, FNYEAQ. Trimming left V 3 bases short and J 12 bases short, with 11 bases between. This CDR3 is CASSLGEGELFF. CDR3 coding DNA: TGTGCCAGCAGCTTGGGCGAAGGGGAACTGTTTTTT. The full variable domain, rest sourced from reference TRBV7-6 and TRBJ1-4, is GAGVSQSPRYKVTKRGQDVALRCDPISGHVSLYWYRQALGQGPEFLTYFNYEAQQDKSGLPNDRFSAERPEGSISTLTIQRTEQRDSAMYRCASSLGEGELFFGSGTQLSVL.

This clonotype was seen a handful of times. This chain connects TRBV5-1 to TRBJ1-1; D may be TRBD1 (5 bases). The CDR3 contains 12 residues. V gave up 0 bases and J gave up 8 bases, with 8 bases separating them. Germline V gives CDR1 SGHRS, CDR2 YFSETQ. CDR3 protein: CASSLEQDEAFF. The DNA for the CDR3 is TGCGCCAGCAGCTTGGAACAGGACGAAGCTTTCTTT.

This clonotype was found many times. This chain uses TRBV7-6 with TRBJ2-5; a possible D gene is TRBD1 (5 bases). Trimming left V 6 bases short and J 3 bases short, with 23 bases between. This CDR3 is built from 17 residues. Germline V lookup: CDR1 SGHVS, CDR2 FNYEAQ. CDR3 residues: CASRERGVGSFKETQYF. The CDR3 DNA sequence: TGTGCCAGCAGGGAAAGGGGTGTGGGAAGCTTTAAAGAGACCCAGTACTTC. Supplemented by reference TRBV7-6 and TRBJ2-5, the full variable domain reads GAGVSQSPRYKVTKRGQDVALRCDPISGHVSLYWYRQALGQGPEFLTYFNYEAQQDKSGLPNDRFSAERPEGSISTLTIQRTEQRDSAMYRCASRERGVGSFKETQYFGPGTRLLVL.

This clonotype was observed a handful of times. The V and J genes are TRBV20-1 and TRBJ1-1; unclear D gene. The CDR3 has 13 amino acids. The V gene's germline CDR1 is DFQATT and CDR2 SNEGSKA (reference sequence). The V end lost 1 base, the J end lost 1 base, and 7 bases lay between the germline ends. Written as DNA, the CDR3 is TGCAGTGCTAGAGGGACGGGGAACACTGAAGCTTTCTTT. Amino acid sequence: CSARGTGNTEAFF.

V usage is TRBV6-1 and J usage is TRBJ1-6, with TRBD1 matching 9 bases. CDR1 and CDR2 (germline): MNHNS, SASEGT. This CDR3 is 15 amino acids long. V lost 4 bases to trimming and J lost 8 bases; unmatched junction nucleotides: 6. The CDR3 coding sequence is TGTGCCAGCAGTGGGAGAGACAGGGGGTATTCACCCCTCCACTTT. This codes for CASSGRDRGYSPLHF.

The chain combines TRBV7-9 with TRBJ2-7; D remains ambiguous. The CDR3 runs to 12 residues. Germline CDR1 SEHNR, CDR2 FQNEAQ (reference sequence). V dropped 7 bases and J dropped 5 bases, with 12 bases sitting between them. The chain's CDR3 is CASTPQSNEQYF. For the CDR3, the DNA is TGTGCCAGCACCCCCCAATCCAACGAGCAGTACTTC.

There are a few counts of this clonotype. The chain recombines TRBV25-1 with TRBJ2-7, with TRBD1 matching 10 bases. Looked up from germline, CDR1 is MGHDK and CDR2 is SYGVNS. This CDR3 is built from 13 residues. V gave up 4 bases and J gave up 7 bases; unmatched junction bases: 4. In DNA form, the CDR3 reads TGTGCCAGCAGTGGACAGGGGGCGCATGAGCAGTACGTC. Translated, it gives CASSGQGAHEQYV.